These 11 T cell receptor beta chains originate from one sample sequenced in a study of blood T cell repertoires in COVID-19. Only in-frame clones appear in the TCRdb table, and some are missing; sequencing was by immunoSEQ multiplex PCR. The sample shows some 270,000 clones, around nine tenths of them seen only once. The sequencing input was peripheral blood. The receptors originated from a man between 35 and 55 years old with active or convalescent COVID-19.

The chain recombines TRBV21-1 with TRBJ1-6. TRBV21-1 is an annotated pseudogene. CDR3 length: 15 residues. The CDR3, as DNA: TGTGCCAGGCCGCGTGGTAGCTCCTATAATTCACCCCTCCACTTT. Its protein product is CARPRGSSYNSPLHF.

The rearrangement links TRBV4-1 to TRBJ2-7, with 12 bases fitting TRBD2. V shed 4 bases and J 2 bases; nucleotides not matched to a gene: 18. The CDR3 contains 20 residues. Looked up from germline, CDR1 is MGHRA and CDR2 is YSYEKL. DNA for the CDR3: TGCGCCAGCAGCCCAAACTTACTAGCGGGGGGCCATGTCTCTACCTACGAGCAGTACTTC. Translating it yields CASSPNLLAGGHVSTYEQYF.

This chain connects TRBV7-9 to TRBJ1-2, with a possible D match to TRBD1 (5 bases). This CDR3 spans 13 amino acids. In germline, CDR1 is SEHNR, CDR2 FQNEAQ (reference sequence). The germline V and J ends were trimmed by 3 bases and 1 base, with 6 bases remaining between them. The CDR3 coding sequence is TGTGCCAGCAGCTTCGACAGTAACTATGGCTACACCTTC. As protein: CASSFDSNYGYTF.

The chain recombines TRBV5-1 with TRBJ1-2; D gene uncertain. Germline V CDR1 and CDR2: SGHRS, YFSETQ. V gave up 0 bases and J gave up 4 bases, with 7 bases separating them. The CDR3 has 13 amino acids. CDR3 DNA sequence: TGCGCCAGCAGCTTGGAGCAGGTCTATGGCTACACCTTC. Translated: CASSLEQVYGYTF.

This rearrangement joins TRBV24-1 to TRBJ1-2; 7 nucleotides align to TRBD1. The CDR3 sequence is 11 residues long. Trimming took 9 bases from V and 7 from J; bases not matched to a gene: 4. Germline V gene data show CDR1 as KGHDR and CDR2 as SFDVKD. The CDR3 spells CATSGGSGYTF. DNA of the CDR3: TGTGCCACCTCAGGGGGATCTGGCTACACCTTC.

The chain is built from TRBV5-1 and TRBJ1-2, with 9 nucleotides matching TRBD1. CDR3 length equals 15 residues. Trimming took 5 bases from V and 1 from J; bases not matched to a gene: 6. From germline, CDR1 is SGHRS and CDR2 YFSETQ. The CDR3 spells CASRAGTGINYGYTF. CDR3 nucleotide sequence: TGCGCCAGCAGGGCCGGGACAGGGATTAACTATGGCTACACCTTC.

The table lists this clone with a count of one. The V call is TRBV11-3, the J call TRBJ2-5; TRBD2 agrees at 10 bases. Germline CDR1 reads SGHNT; CDR2 reads YENEEA. With 4 bases clipped from V and 1 base from J, the junction kept 3 bases outside the gene matches. This CDR3 region has 15 residues. As DNA, the CDR3 is TGTGCCAGCAGCTCAGCGGGAGGGCCCCAAGAGACCCAGTACTTC. Protein: CASSSAGGPQETQYF.

The chain couples TRBV6-5 to TRBJ1-2; no definite D call. Trimming took 6 bases from V and 0 from J, leaving 11 bases between them. Germline CDR1 reads MNHEY; CDR2 reads SVGAGI. The CDR3 runs 14 residues. CDR3 sequence reads: CASSGYLTNYGYTF. In DNA form, the CDR3 reads TGTGCCAGCAGCGGGTACCTTACTAACTATGGCTACACCTTC.

This clone came up once. The V call is TRBV19, the J call TRBJ1-1, with D maybe TRBD1 (6 bases). Trimming took 1 base from V and 2 from J, leaving 14 bases between them. CDR3 size: 16 residues. Germline V gene lookup returns CDR1 LNHDA and CDR2 SQIVND (reference sequence). The CDR3 bases are TGTGCCAGTAGTATAGGGCCAGGGGCACAAAACACTGAAGCTTTCTTT. Residues: CASSIGPGAQNTEAFF.

The genes are TRBV9 and TRBJ1-3; D is ambiguous. V lost 4 bases, J lost 4 bases, and 9 bases lay in between. Germline lookup yields CDR1 SGDLS and CDR2 YYNGEE. This CDR3 has 13 amino acids. The CDR3 DNA sequence: TGTGCCAGCAGCCCAACTCCAGGAAACACCATATATTTT. Translation gives CASSPTPGNTIYF. The entire variable domain, with the rest obtained from reference TRBV9 and TRBJ1-3, is as follows: DSGVTQTPKHLITATGQRVTLRCSPRSGDLSVYWYQQSLDQGLQFLIQYYNGEERAKGNILERFSAQQFPDLHSELNLSSLELGDSALYFCASSPTPGNTIYFGEGSWLTVV.

The chain uses TRBV7-3 and TRBJ1-2; 7 nucleotides align to TRBD1. The length of the CDR3 is 15 residues. Trimming took 5 bases from V and 6 from J; bases not matched to a gene: 12. CDR1 is SGHTA and CDR2 is FQGTGA in the germline V gene. The CDR3: CASSLSTGSTDGYTF. CDR3 coding DNA: TGTGCCAGCAGCCTGTCGACAGGGTCAACGGATGGCTACACCTTC.